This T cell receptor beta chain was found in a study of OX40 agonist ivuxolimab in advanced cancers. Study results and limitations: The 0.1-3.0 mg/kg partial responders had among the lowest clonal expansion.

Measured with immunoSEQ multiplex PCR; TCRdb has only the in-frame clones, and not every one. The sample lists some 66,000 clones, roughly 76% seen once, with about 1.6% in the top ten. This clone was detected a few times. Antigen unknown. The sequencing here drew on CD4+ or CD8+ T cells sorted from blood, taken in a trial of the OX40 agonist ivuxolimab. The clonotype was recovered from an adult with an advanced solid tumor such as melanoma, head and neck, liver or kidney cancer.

CDR3 in amino acids: CAISAEQGNSPLHF. The CDR3, as DNA: TGTGCCATCAGTGCGGAACAGGGGAATTCACCCCTCCACTTT. This chain joins TRBV10-3 and TRBJ1-6; TRBD1 matches 7 bases. The CDR3 is 14 residues long. From germline, CDR1 is ENHRY and CDR2 SYGVKD. J lost 7 bases, V lost 4 bases, and 4 bases had no gene match.